The 30 T cell receptor beta chains below come from one sample, sequenced in a study of beta chain features in type 1 diabetes (dated by TCRdb to the late 2010s). Library preparation employed the immunoSEQ multiplex PCR assay. The entire amount of isolated RNA was reverse transcribed using the High Capacity cDNA Reverse Transcription Kit, so the sequenced TCRB transcripts were expressed ones. TCRdb took this table from immuneACCESS and kept in-frame rearrangements with V and J called. Such tables lack part of the clones; where checked against another copy, unresolved V genes explain under half of the gap, and the rest is unexplained. The sample contains about 340,000 clones, under 8.5% of them found a single time. Around 0.44% of the sample comes from the top ten. The source material was central memory CD4+ T cells from blood. The source is a woman aged 18 to 35 in good health.

In its sample, this clone was seen a few times. The chain uses TRBV4-1 and TRBJ2-1, with 10 nucleotides matching TRBD2. Germline V gene data show CDR1 as MGHRA and CDR2 as YSYEKL. The junction had 11 bases not matched to a gene; V was cut back by 1 base and J by 8 bases. The CDR3 runs 17 residues. The CDR3 protein is CASSQGPGLASFDEQFF. DNA for the CDR3: TGCGCCAGCAGCCAAGGTCCGGGACTAGCGAGTTTCGATGAGCAGTTCTTC.

This CDR3 reads CASTLSGKGETQYF. The DNA for the CDR3 is TGCGCCAGCACACTTTCGGGGAAGGGAGAGACCCAGTACTTC. The gene calls are TRBV5-1 and TRBJ2-5; perhaps TRBD2 as D (5 bases). Trimming left V 6 bases short and J 4 bases short, with 16 bases between. The V gene's germline CDR1 is SGHRS and CDR2 YFSETQ. This CDR3 comprises 14 residues.

The V gene is TRBV5-6, the J gene TRBJ2-5; 8 bases agree with TRBD1. The CDR3 is 15 amino acids. CDR1 and CDR2 (germline): SGHDT, YYEEEE. V shed 2 bases, J shed 5 bases, and the junction held 8 bases outside the gene matches. CDR3: CASSLGRGRGETQYF. CDR3 coding DNA: TGTGCCAGCAGCTTAGGCAGGGGGCGCGGGGAGACCCAGTACTTC.

The chain is built from TRBV5-8 and TRBJ2-1; 11 positions match TRBD2. CDR3 length equals 15 residues. Germline V gene lookup returns CDR1 SGHTS and CDR2 YDEGEE. V was pared by 2 bases and J by 9 bases, with 7 bases of the junction left unmatched. This CDR3 reads CASSLGTSGRSEQFF. CDR3 nucleotide sequence: TGTGCCAGCAGCTTAGGAACTAGCGGGAGATCTGAGCAGTTCTTC.

The chain has TRBV27 and TRBJ2-7, with no clear D. CDR3 length: 14 amino acids. V lost 0 bases, J lost 7 bases, and 13 bases lay in between. The germline gives CDR1 MNHEY, CDR2 SMNVEV (reference sequence). The CDR3 region has the DNA TGTGCCAGCAGTTTATCGCGTTTCGTCGGGGAGCAGTACTTC. Amino acids: CASSLSRFVGEQYF.

In this sample, this clone turned up a few times. The J gene is TRBJ2-2, the V gene TRBV7-3; 7 positions agree with TRBD2. Germline trimming cut 5 bases from V and 2 bases from J; bases unmatched to any gene: 2. The CDR3 sequence is 14 residues long. Germline CDR1 and CDR2: SGHTA and FQGTGA. The CDR3 DNA is TGTGCCAGCAGCCGGGACTACAACACCGGGGAGCTGTTTTTT. Translated: CASSRDYNTGELFF.

This clone has just a few counts. V and J are TRBV11-2 and TRBJ2-7, with 7 bases fitting TRBD2. The germline gives CDR1 SGHAT, CDR2 FQNNGV. The CDR3 is made up of 13 amino acids. The V gene end was trimmed by 10 bases and the J gene end by 3 bases; junction bases not matched to a gene: 9. CDR3 nucleotide sequence: TGTGCCACAGGGCGGGAGTCATTCTACGAGCAGTACTTC. It encodes CATGRESFYEQYF. The full variable domain, completed using reference TRBV11-2 and TRBJ2-7, is EAGVAQSPRYKIIEKRQSVAFWCNPISGHATLYWYQQILGQGPKLLIQFQNNGVVDDSQLPKDRFSAERLKGVDSTLKIQPAKLEDSAVYLCATGRESFYEQYFGPGTRLTVT.

This clone has only a few counts. The chain joins TRBV2 to TRBJ2-7; TRBD1 matches 8 bases. The V gene end was trimmed by 8 bases and the J gene end by 1 base; junction bases not matched to a gene: 7. The CDR3 totals 14 residues. Germline values: CDR1 SNHLY, CDR2 FYNNEI. This CDR3 is CASLDRGVSYEQYF. The CDR3 nucleotides are TGTGCCAGCCTCGACAGGGGTGTGTCCTACGAGCAGTACTTC.

This clone was detected only a few times. The chain employs TRBV19 and TRBJ2-7, with TRBD1 matching over 7 bases. The germline CDR1 and CDR2 sequences are LNHDA and SQIVND (reference sequence). The CDR3 is made up of 14 amino acids. V gave up 4 bases and J gave up 4 bases; unmatched junction bases: 7. CDR3: CASSRQGDVYEQYF. In DNA form, the CDR3 reads TGTGCCAGTAGTAGACAGGGTGACGTTTACGAGCAGTACTTC.

The table lists this clone with a few counts. This may stem from a read error, because a much larger clone lies one nucleotide away. The chain couples TRBV6-1 to TRBJ1-1, with D tentatively TRBD1 (5 bases). The CDR3 spans 13 residues. V dropped 6 bases and J dropped 1 base, with 9 bases sitting between them. Germline V gives CDR1 MNHNS, CDR2 SASEGT. The CDR3 coding sequence is TGTGCCAGCAGGAGACAGCCGAACACTGAAGCTTTCTTT. Translating gives CASRRQPNTEAFF.

The rearrangement joins TRBV18 to TRBJ2-3; D is unclear. Germline V gives CDR1 KGHSH, CDR2 LQKENI. CDR3 length equals 13 residues. V was clipped by 2 bases and J by 8 bases, with 11 bases between them. In DNA form, the CDR3 reads TGTGCCAGCTCACCAGAGTCGGTCGGTACGCAGTATTTT. Residues: CASSPESVGTQYF.

This clone was observed a handful of times. The gene calls are TRBV7-8 and TRBJ2-5; 10 bases are shared with TRBD1. Unmatched junction bases numbered 11, after V lost 5 bases and J lost 5 bases. The CDR3 length is 16 residues. CDR1 SGHVS and CDR2 FQNEAQ come from the germline V gene. The CDR3, as DNA: TGTGCCAGCAGCGTCCACCGGGACAGGGGAAGGGAGACCCAGTACTTC. This codes for CASSVHRDRGRETQYF.

The chain uses TRBV28 and TRBJ2-7; 7 positions match TRBD1. In germline, CDR1 is MDHEN, CDR2 SYDVKM. The CDR3 covers 13 residues. The ends lost 7 bases at V and 0 bases at J; junction bases unmatched: 3. CDR3 DNA sequence: TGTGCCAGCAACGGACAGGCCTCCTACGAGCAGTACTTC. Residues: CASNGQASYEQYF.

The chain has TRBV5-1 and TRBJ1-5; 10 bases fit TRBD1. This CDR3 spans 15 amino acids. V shed 2 bases, J shed 5 bases, and the junction held 4 bases outside the gene matches. Germline CDR1 is SGHRS and CDR2 is YFSETQ. CDR3 region: CASSFTGTGDQPQHF. The CDR3 DNA reads TGCGCCAGCAGCTTTACCGGGACAGGGGATCAGCCCCAGCATTTT. The variable domain in full, completed from reference TRBV5-1 and TRBJ1-5, reads KAGVTQTPRYLIKTRGQQVTLSCSPISGHRSVSWYQQTPGQGLQFLFEYFSETQRNKGNFPGRFSGRQFSNSRSEMNVSTLELGDSALYLCASSFTGTGDQPQHFGDGTRLSIL.

The genes are TRBV6-5 and TRBJ2-1; D gene ambiguous. CDR3 length equals 11 residues. Germline values: CDR1 MNHEY, CDR2 SVGAGI. Trimming pared 5 bases from V and 10 bases from J, leaving 9 bases between. The CDR3 loop reads CASSQDGEQFF. In nucleotides, the CDR3 is TGTGCCAGCAGTCAGGACGGGGAGCAGTTCTTC.

The rearrangement uses TRBV19 and TRBJ2-5; D might be TRBD1 (6 bases). CDR3 length equals 13 residues. Germline CDR1 is LNHDA and CDR2 is SQIVND (reference sequence). V gave up 5 bases and J gave up 4 bases, with 11 bases separating them. The chain's CDR3 is CASSGRGAETQYF. CDR3 coding DNA: TGTGCCAGTAGTGGCAGGGGTGCAGAGACCCAGTACTTC.

The V call is TRBV5-1, the J call TRBJ2-2; D perhaps matches TRBD2 (6 bases). The CDR3 has 15 residues. Between the trimmed V and J ends, which lost 1 base and 7 bases, there was a span of 14 bases. CDR1 is SGHRS and CDR2 is YFSETQ in the germline V gene. In DNA, the CDR3 is TGCGCCAGCAGCTTGTTTGCGGGGCCTGGCGGGGAGCTGTTTTTT. It encodes CASSLFAGPGGELFF. The full variable domain, its missing parts supplied by reference TRBV5-1 and TRBJ2-2, is KAGVTQTPRYLIKTRGQQVTLSCSPISGHRSVSWYQQTPGQGLQFLFEYFSETQRNKGNFPGRFSGRQFSNSRSEMNVSTLELGDSALYLCASSLFAGPGGELFFGEGSRLTVL.

The V call is TRBV5-4, the J call TRBJ2-1, with 7 bases identical to TRBD2. The CDR3 is made up of 15 amino acids. Germline CDR1 and CDR2: SGHNT and YYREEE (reference sequence). J was trimmed by 9 bases and V by 3 bases; bases with no gene match: 12. The CDR3 coding sequence is TGTGCCAGCAGCTCAGGACTAGGTCTCGTCGGTGAGCAGTTCTTC. Its protein is CASSSGLGLVGEQFF.

The chain is built from TRBV4-2 and TRBJ2-2, with D uncertain. Germline V gene lookup returns CDR1 LGHNA and CDR2 YNFKEQ. The CDR3 spans 11 residues. Trimming took 2 bases from V and 10 from J, leaving 5 bases between them. As DNA, the CDR3 is TGTGCCAGCAGCCAAAGACTGGAGCTGTTTTTT. Protein product: CASSQRLELFF.

As regards this clone: Other DNA sequences within the sample encode an identical CDR3. The chain links TRBV2 to TRBJ1-1; D remains ambiguous. Trimming stripped 4 bases from V and 1 base from J, with 7 bases between. Germline V CDR1 and CDR2: SNHLY, FYNNEI. The CDR3 has 13 amino acids. The CDR3 sequence: CASSGQTNTEAFF. In DNA form, the CDR3 reads TGTGCCAGCAGTGGGCAAACGAACACTGAAGCTTTCTTT.

This clone came up a few times. The gene calls are TRBV5-6 and TRBJ1-2; D possibly corresponds to TRBD1 (6 bases). Trimming removed 5 bases from V and 4 bases from J, with 12 bases in between. Germline CDR1 reads SGHDT; CDR2 reads YYEEEE. This CDR3 is built from 13 residues. The CDR3 region is CASSWTDVYGYTF. CDR3 DNA sequence: TGTGCCAGCAGTTGGACAGACGTCTATGGCTACACCTTC.

This clone was counted a few times. The chain recombines TRBV6-5 with TRBJ1-2; tentatively, D is TRBD1 (6 bases). From germline, CDR1 is MNHEY and CDR2 SVGAGI. The CDR3 length is 14 residues. V lost 6 bases to trimming and J lost 2 bases, with 13 bases between them. The CDR3 loop is CASRPVTGNYGYTF. Here the CDR3 DNA reads TGTGCCAGCAGACCGGTAACAGGGAACTATGGCTACACCTTC.

The chain recombines TRBV4-3 with TRBJ2-3, with TRBD1 as a possible D gene (5 bases). The CDR3 length is 16 residues. Trimming shortened V by 0 bases and J by 2 bases, and 12 bases separated the two germline ends. CDR1 is LGHNA and CDR2 is YSLEER in the germline V gene. CDR3 amino acids: CASSQDWTRPTDTQYF. The CDR3 DNA reads TGCGCCAGCAGCCAAGATTGGACACGGCCCACAGATACGCAGTATTTT.

This clone was counted many times. V gene TRBV19 combines with J gene TRBJ1-5; 8 nucleotides match TRBD1. The CDR3 sequence is 16 residues long. The germline V gene has CDR1 LNHDA and CDR2 SQIVND (reference sequence). The trim removed 5 bases at V and 4 bases at J, leaving 10 bases unmatched. CDR3 nucleotide sequence: TGTGCCAGTAGTTCCCCGGGACAGGCTACTAATCAGCCCCAGCATTTT. Translated, it gives CASSSPGQATNQPQHF.

This clone has more than one count but fewer than ten. This chain uses TRBV6-6 with TRBJ1-5; TRBD1 aligns across 7 bases. Germline-derived CDR1 and CDR2 are MNHNY and SVGAGI (reference sequence). The CDR3 is 13 residues long. V lost 7 bases to trimming and J lost 6 bases; unmatched junction nucleotides: 6. CDR3 bases: TGTGCCAGCACACGGACAGGAGGTCAGCCCCAGCATTTT. It translates to CASTRTGGQPQHF.

This clone was observed a handful of times. The genes are TRBV10-3 and TRBJ2-7; TRBD1 aligns across 9 bases. This CDR3 spans 12 amino acids. With V trimmed by 4 bases and J by 7 bases, 2 bases remained unmatched. Germline V lookup: CDR1 ENHRY, CDR2 SYGVKD. The CDR3, as DNA: TGTGCCATCAGTGGGACAGGGGTTGAGCAGTACTTC. Protein sequence: CAISGTGVEQYF.

The rearrangement joins TRBV19 to TRBJ1-2, with 8 bases aligning to TRBD1. The ends lost 8 bases at V and 1 base at J; junction bases unmatched: 6. This CDR3 has 14 amino acids. CDR1 and CDR2 from the germline V gene are LNHDA and SQIVND (reference sequence). The CDR3 sequence is CASRSGGGNYGYTF. The DNA of the CDR3 is TGTGCCAGTCGATCAGGGGGCGGTAACTATGGCTACACCTTC.

This clone has just a few counts. The V call is TRBV9, the J call TRBJ1-5; 7 bases fit TRBD1. Germline V gives CDR1 SGDLS, CDR2 YYNGEE. V lost 2 bases to trimming and J lost 3 bases; unmatched junction nucleotides: 5. The CDR3 has 15 residues. As DNA, the CDR3 is TGTGCCAGCAGCGTCTCCGGACAGGACAATCAGCCCCAGCATTTT. Translated, it gives CASSVSGQDNQPQHF. Full variable domain (remainder filled in from reference TRBV9 and TRBJ1-5): DSGVTQTPKHLITATGQRVTLRCSPRSGDLSVYWYQQSLDQGLQFLIQYYNGEERAKGNILERFSAQQFPDLHSELNLSSLELGDSALYFCASSVSGQDNQPQHFGDGTRLSIL.

Only a few counts were recorded for this clone. Additional DNA sequences in this sample encode the identical CDR3. The chain combines TRBV29-1 with TRBJ2-1; D unclear. There are 12 residues in the CDR3. Germline CDR1 reads SQVTM; CDR2 reads ANQGSEA. Deletions cut 1 base from V and 6 bases from J, with 7 bases between. The CDR3 here is CSVEGLGNEQFF. In nucleotides, the CDR3 is TGCAGCGTTGAAGGCCTAGGCAATGAGCAGTTCTTC.

This clone was observed a handful of times. The J gene is TRBJ1-2, the V gene TRBV6-6; a possible D gene is TRBD1 (5 bases). The V end was cut by 7 bases, the J end by 2 bases, with 14 bases between. This CDR3 has 14 amino acids. CDR1 and CDR2 from the germline V gene are MNHNY and SVGAGI (reference sequence). CDR3 amino acids: CASIGDGQNYGYTF. DNA of the CDR3: TGTGCCAGCATTGGGGACGGGCAAAACTATGGCTACACCTTC.